A selection of T cell receptor beta chains follows, all from one sample in a study of blood T cell repertoires in COVID-19. Sequencing was performed with immunoSEQ multiplex PCR; in TCRdb, only in-frame clones are kept and a portion is missing. Here the sample spans about 140,000 clones, roughly 85% being singletons. Input material: peripheral blood. The receptors stem from a man in his fifties or sixties with acute or convalescent COVID-19. The CDR3 runs from the conserved cysteine through the conserved F or W. D genes are given only for firm matches. Rows may omit the clone size; those that give it use once, few, many or a size class.

d_call	v_call	j_call	clone_size	cdr3_aa	cdr3_nt
-	TRBV3-1/TRBV3-2	TRBJ1-3	-	CASSQELGADVLSEEGNTIYF	TGTGCCAGCAGCCAAGAACTTGGGGCAGATGTGTTGTCTGAGGAGGGAAACACCATATATTTT
TRBD1	TRBV7-8	TRBJ2-3	-	CASSRVGTGFADTQYF	TGTGCCAGCAGCCGTGTGGGGACAGGGTTTGCAGATACGCAGTATTTT
-	TRBV9	TRBJ2-1	-	CASSVALLGASGEQFF	TGTGCCAGCAGCGTAGCCCTTTTGGGCGCTTCGGGGGAGCAGTTCTTC
-	TRBV5-6	TRBJ2-7	once	CASSPTGSTYEQYF	TGTGCCAGCAGCCCGACAGGTTCTACCTACGAGCAGTACTTC
TRBD1	TRBV10-1	TRBJ2-3	-	CPYQGVSRDHTDTQYF	TGCCCCTATCAGGGGGTGAGCCGGGACCACACGGATACGCAGTATTTT
-	TRBV19	TRBJ1-3	-	CASSMIIGGLTGNTIYF	TGTGCCAGTAGTATGATCATCGGGGGGCTAACTGGAAACACCATATATTTT
TRBD1	TRBV18	TRBJ1-2	-	CASSQGQGDGYTF	TGTGCCAGCTCACAGGGACAGGGCGATGGCTACACCTTC
-	TRBV11-1	TRBJ2-7	-	CASSPRTGAYEQYF	TGTGCCAGCTCTCCTCGTACAGGAGCCTACGAGCAGTACTTC
-	TRBV13	TRBJ1-1	-	CASSSLGRTGYGTEAFF	TGTGCCAGCAGCTCTCTGGGCCGAACAGGGTACGGCACTGAAGCTTTCTTT
TRBD1	TRBV7-9	TRBJ1-6	-	CASAGGYNSPLHF	TGTGCCAGCGCAGGGGGGTATAATTCACCCCTCCACTTT
TRBD2	TRBV4-3	TRBJ2-1	-	CASSQRAGAGYNEQFF	TGCGCCAGCAGCCAAAGGGCGGGAGCGGGCTACAATGAGCAGTTCTTC
-	TRBV7-2	TRBJ1-3	-	CASSLAHRVGNTIYF	TGTGCCAGCAGCTTAGCCCACAGGGTAGGAAACACCATATATTTT
TRBD2	TRBV27	TRBJ2-1	-	CASRLAGGQYNEQFF	TGTGCCAGCAGACTAGCGGGAGGCCAATACAATGAGCAGTTCTTC
TRBD1	TRBV19	TRBJ1-3	-	CASSIHRGTGNTIYF	TGTGCCAGTAGTATCCACAGGGGGACTGGAAACACCATATATTTT
-	TRBV5-4	TRBJ2-7	-	CASSPGTKYEQYF	TGTGCCAGCAGCCCCGGGACAAAATACGAGCAGTACTTC
TRBD1	TRBV7-8	TRBJ1-2	few	CASSPQDRDYGYTF	TGTGCCAGCAGCCCCCAAGACAGGGACTATGGCTACACCTTC
-	TRBV29-1	TRBJ1-2	-	CSVEDRVDNYGYTF	TGCAGCGTTGAAGACAGGGTAGATAACTATGGCTACACCTTC
-	TRBV2	TRBJ2-6	-	CASVEGTANVLTF	TGTGCCAGTGTGGAGGGGACGGCCAACGTCCTGACTTTC
-	TRBV9	TRBJ2-5	-	CASSVAGRGGETQYF	TGTGCCAGCAGCGTAGCTGGCAGGGGCGGTGAGACCCAGTACTTC
-	TRBV6-2/TRBV6-3	TRBJ1-1	few	CASSPGGGTEAFF	TGTGCCAGCAGCCCGGGAGGAGGCACTGAAGCTTTCTTT
TRBD1	TRBV18	TRBJ1-3	few	CASSPRGQGVSGNTIYF	TGTGCCAGCTCACCAAGGGGACAGGGCGTCTCTGGAAACACCATATATTTT
TRBD2	TRBV2	TRBJ2-1	-	CASRDKAGGLNEQFF	TGTGCCAGCAGGGATAAAGCGGGAGGTCTCAATGAGCAGTTCTTC
-	TRBV20-1	TRBJ1-2	-	CSAYRVGYTF	TGCAGTGCCTACAGGGTTGGCTACACCTTC
TRBD2	TRBV6-4	TRBJ2-3	-	CASSAGGRTDTQYF	TGTGCCAGCAGTGCGGGCGGGAGAACAGATACGCAGTATTTT
TRBD1	TRBV9	TRBJ2-2	-	CASSVGQGTGELFF	TGTGCCAGCAGCGTAGGACAGGGTACCGGGGAGCTGTTTTTT
-	TRBV27	TRBJ1-2	-	CASSLSGAAGNYGYTF	TGTGCCAGCAGTTTATCGGGGGCGGCGGGCAACTATGGCTACACCTTC
-	TRBV7-9	TRBJ1-2	once	CASSTQGNGYTF	TGTGCCAGCAGCACCCAGGGGAATGGCTACACCTTC
-	TRBV2	TRBJ2-2	-	CASHRAANTGELFF	TGTGCCAGCCACAGGGCGGCGAACACCGGGGAGCTGTTTTTT
TRBD2	TRBV5-1	TRBJ2-3	-	CASSLFSGRSPDTQYF	TGCGCCAGCAGCTTGTTCAGCGGGAGGTCCCCAGATACGCAGTATTTT
-	TRBV3-1/TRBV3-2	TRBJ1-1	-	CASSQDRGSEAFF	TGTGCCAGCAGCCAAGATAGGGGGAGTGAAGCTTTCTTT
-	TRBV11-2	TRBJ1-2	-	CASSLVRDLGVYTF	TGTGCCAGCAGCTTAGTTCGGGATTTAGGTGTCTACACCTTC
TRBD2	TRBV18	TRBJ2-3	-	CASSPSSGASTDTQYF	TGTGCCAGCTCACCAAGCAGCGGGGCCTCCACAGATACGCAGTATTTT
-	TRBV21-1	TRBJ1-4	-	CASTSRETGHEKLFF	TGTGCCAGCACCAGCCGAGAGACAGGGCACGAAAAACTGTTTTTT
TRBD2	TRBV19	TRBJ2-1	-	CASSIVTGGSNEQFF	TGTGCCAGTAGTATAGTAACGGGAGGATCCAATGAGCAGTTCTTC
TRBD1	TRBV7-9	TRBJ1-6	-	CASSLSGTVYNSPLHF	TGTGCCAGCAGCCTCTCCGGGACAGTATATAATTCACCCCTCCACTTT
-	TRBV10-3	TRBJ2-7	-	CAIRQGSNEQYF	TGTGCCATCAGGCAGGGTAGCAACGAGCAGTACTTC
TRBD1	TRBV5-6	TRBJ1-2	-	CASSRDRGFYGYTF	TGTGCCAGCAGCCGGGACAGGGGTTTCTATGGCTACACCTTC
-	TRBV6-5	TRBJ1-5	-	CASSYTGKQPQHF	TGTGCCAGCAGTTACACAGGGAAACAGCCCCAGCATTTT
-	TRBV28	TRBJ2-3	-	CASNGGPTDTQYF	TGTGCCAGCAACGGAGGACCCACAGATACGCAGTATTTT
-	TRBV2	TRBJ2-1	-	CASNNEQFF	TGTGCCAGTAACAATGAGCAGTTCTTC
TRBD2	TRBV7-9	TRBJ2-1	-	CASSPAGSFGNEQFF	TGTGCCAGCAGCCCAGCGGGATCCTTTGGCAATGAGCAGTTCTTC
-	TRBV9	TRBJ2-5	-	CASSGRVVETQYF	TGTGCCAGCAGCGGCAGGGTAGTGGAGACCCAGTACTTC
-	TRBV7-7	TRBJ2-3	-	CASSRTSSDTQYF	TGTGCTAGCAGCCGGACTTCCTCAGATACGCAGTATTTT
TRBD1	TRBV24-1	TRBJ2-7	-	CATSDLRDSYSYEQYF	TGTGCCACCAGTGACCTACGGGACAGTTACTCCTACGAGCAGTACTTC
TRBD1	TRBV3-1/TRBV3-2	TRBJ2-2	few	CASSQSRGLTGELFF	TGTGCCAGCAGCCAGAGTAGGGGGCTTACCGGGGAGCTGTTTTTT
TRBD1	TRBV12-3/TRBV12-4	TRBJ2-2	-	CASSPQGAGELFF	TGTGCCAGCAGTCCTCAGGGGGCCGGGGAGCTGTTTTTT
TRBD1	TRBV28	TRBJ1-4	-	CASSLPGQGSEKLFF	TGTGCCAGCAGCCTCCCGGGACAGGGGAGTGAAAAACTGTTTTTT
TRBD1	TRBV19	TRBJ1-3	once	CASLANTGQGAGNTIYF	TGTGCCAGCCTGGCGAACACTGGACAGGGGGCTGGAAACACCATATATTTT
-	TRBV7-2	TRBJ1-2	-	CASSPGNRASGYTF	TGTGCCAGCAGCCCGGGCAACAGGGCTAGCGGCTACACCTTC
TRBD2	TRBV7-8	TRBJ2-3	-	CASSGLAGGGTDTQYF	TGTGCCAGCAGCGGGCTAGCGGGAGGGGGAACAGATACGCAGTATTTT
TRBD1	TRBV7-2	TRBJ1-1	-	CASSPWTGVNTEAFF	TGTGCCAGCAGCCCGTGGACAGGGGTGAACACTGAAGCTTTCTTT
-	TRBV19	TRBJ1-2	-	CASSPRSIIRAYTF	TGTGCCAGTAGTCCTAGGTCAATAATCAGGGCCTACACCTTC
TRBD2	TRBV27	TRBJ2-7	-	CASRGGTSGYEQYF	TGTGCCAGCAGAGGCGGGACTAGCGGCTACGAGCAGTACTTC
TRBD2	TRBV27	TRBJ2-7	-	CASSRLGAARGSSYEQYF	TGTGCCAGCAGCCGACTAGGGGCGGCGCGGGGGAGCTCCTACGAGCAGTACTTC
-	TRBV2	TRBJ2-5	few	CASSGLLVGTQYF	TGTGCCAGCAGTGGCCTCTTAGTGGGCACCCAGTACTTC
-	TRBV4-3	TRBJ1-1	-	CASSPLLRNTEAFF	TGCGCCAGCAGCCCTCTATTACGGAACACTGAAGCTTTCTTT
-	TRBV4-1	TRBJ1-2	-	CASSQGWGGYTF	TGCGCCAGCAGCCAAGGTTGGGGCGGCTACACCTTC
TRBD1	TRBV19	TRBJ1-5	-	CASSTITGGNSNQPQHF	TGTGCCAGTAGTACCATAACAGGGGGCAATAGCAATCAGCCCCAGCATTTT
-	TRBV24-1	TRBJ1-1	-	CATSDLVTGDTEAFF	TGTGCCACCAGTGATTTGGTCACCGGGGACACTGAAGCTTTCTTT
-	TRBV20-1	TRBJ1-6	-	CSASHDGAASFKNSPLHF	TGCAGTGCTAGTCATGATGGGGCAGCCAGCTTTAAAAATTCACCCCTCCACTTT